The 20 T cell receptor beta chains below all came from one sample that was sequenced in a study of graft-versus-host responses after intestinal transplantation. Which antigens these TCRs recognize remains unknown. TCRdb's table, derived via immunoSEQ multiplex PCR, lists solely in-frame clones and lacks some. The sample records tens of thousands of clones, 93% being singletons. Here the sequenced sample was unstimulated CD8+ T cells sorted from spleen or lymph node cells, taken before transplant. These receptors were taken from a human donor who was the organ donor for an intestinal transplant.

The CDR3 DNA sequence: TGTGCCAGCAGACGGACAGGGGAAGGAAACACCATATATTTT. Translation gives CASRRTGEGNTIYF. The J gene is TRBJ1-3, the V gene TRBV14; 9 bases line up with TRBD1. The CDR3 is 14 amino acids. The germline CDR1 and CDR2 sequences are SGHDN and FVKESK. Trimming removed 6 bases from V and 4 bases from J; junction bases left unmatched: 4.

Written as DNA, the CDR3 is TGTGCCAGCAGTATGACAGGGTGGGCGGTAGGGGACATTCAGTACTTC. It is translated as CASSMTGWAVGDIQYF. The genes are TRBV27 and TRBJ2-4, with 7 positions matching TRBD1. The CDR3 covers 16 residues. Germline V lookup: CDR1 MNHEY, CDR2 SMNVEV (reference sequence). V dropped 5 bases and J dropped 8; count of bases not matched to a gene: 15.

The chain joins TRBV28 to TRBJ1-5, with no clear D. The germline V gene encodes CDR1 MDHEN and CDR2 SYDVKM. The CDR3 extends over 11 amino acids. The germline V and J ends were trimmed by 5 bases and 4 bases, with 3 bases remaining between them. CDR3 in DNA: TGTGCCAGCAGTCTAAATCAGCCCCAGCATTTT. It specifies CASSLNQPQHF.

The gene calls are TRBV5-1 and TRBJ1-2; D is unresolved. Germline-derived CDR1 and CDR2 are SGHRS and YFSETQ. This CDR3 is built from 13 residues. The V end lost 3 bases, the J end lost 4 bases, and 10 bases lay between the germline ends. CDR3 residues: CASSWVRGYGYTF. The CDR3 DNA is TGCGCCAGCAGCTGGGTGCGGGGCTATGGCTACACCTTC.

The CDR3 nucleotides are TGTGCCAGCAGCCAAGATTCGGGGTTTGCGGTCGAGCAGTACTTC. Protein: CASSQDSGFAVEQYF. This chain links TRBV4-2 with TRBJ2-7, with D maybe TRBD2 (5 bases). Per germline, CDR1 LGHNA and CDR2 YNFKEQ. V was shortened by 0 bases and J by 6 bases, with 15 bases between the two germline ends. This CDR3 is built from 15 residues.

V usage is TRBV27 and J usage is TRBJ2-1; D perhaps matches TRBD1 (6 bases). Germline loops: CDR1 MNHEY, CDR2 SMNVEV (reference sequence). The CDR3 runs to 17 residues. V lost 2 bases and J lost 9, with 23 bases in between. CDR3 region: CASSLNAELPPDSEQFF. In DNA form, the CDR3 reads TGTGCCAGCAGTTTAAATGCGGAGCTTCCACCGGACAGTGAGCAGTTCTTC.

The chain carries TRBV4-2 and TRBJ2-1, with TRBD2 matching 10 bases. Germline V gives CDR1 LGHNA, CDR2 YNFKEQ. The CDR3 has 15 residues. J was trimmed by 7 bases and V by 2 bases; bases with no gene match: 5. The CDR3 bases are TGTGCCAGCAGCCAACCCGGGACTAGCGAGAATGAGCAGTTCTTC. This sequence encodes CASSQPGTSENEQFF.

The chain has TRBV28 and TRBJ1-1; 7 nucleotides line up with TRBD1. This CDR3 is 17 amino acids long. Germline CDR1 reads MDHEN; CDR2 reads SYDVKM. V was clipped by 2 bases and J by 0 bases; unmatched bases: 9. This CDR3 reads CASSLGDSYTLNTEAFF. DNA of the CDR3: TGTGCCAGCAGTTTAGGGGACAGTTACACTTTGAACACTGAAGCTTTCTTT.

This chain joins TRBV15 and TRBJ2-1; D may match TRBD1 or TRBD2 (5 bases each). This CDR3 has 19 amino acids. Per germline, CDR1 LNHNV and CDR2 YYDKDF (reference sequence). The germline V and J ends were trimmed by 2 bases and 0 bases, with 20 bases remaining between them. CDR3: CATSRTGTLARGSYNEQFF. CDR3 sequence (DNA): TGTGCCACCAGCAGAACCGGGACCCTAGCACGAGGCTCCTACAATGAGCAGTTCTTC.

This chain joins TRBV21-1 and TRBJ2-1; no DNA check was done on the table's D call, TRBD2. TRBV21-1 is termed a pseudogene. The CDR3 sequence is 15 residues long. The CDR3 region has the DNA TGTGCCAGCAGCACTCTAGCGGGAGATTCGGATGAGCAGTTCTTC. Its protein product is CASSTLAGDSDEQFF.

The chain uses TRBV6-5 and TRBJ2-5; D remains ambiguous. This CDR3 has 11 amino acids. Germline CDR1 is MNHEY and CDR2 is SVGAGI. V dropped 6 bases and J dropped 1 base, with 3 bases sitting between them. The DNA for the CDR3 is TGTGCCAGCAGAATCCAAGAGACCCAGTACTTC. Translated, it gives CASRIQETQYF.

V and J are TRBV7-2 and TRBJ2-3; TRBD1 aligns across 7 bases. The CDR3 has 16 amino acids. In germline, CDR1 is SGHTA, CDR2 FQGNSA. V was pared by 5 bases and J by 0 bases, with 8 bases of the junction left unmatched. CDR3 nucleotide sequence: TGTGCCAGCAGCCTTTTTAGAGGGGGCAGCACAGATACGCAGTATTTT. Its protein is CASSLFRGGSTDTQYF.

This sequence joins TRBV7-9 and TRBJ2-2; TRBD1 might be the D (6 bases). V shed 7 bases and J shed 2 bases, with 11 bases lying between them. Germline V gene lookup returns CDR1 SEHNR and CDR2 FQNEAQ (reference sequence). CDR3 length: 14 residues. CDR3 amino acids: CASTGTNNTGELFF. CDR3 nucleotides: TGTGCCAGCACCGGGACAAATAACACCGGGGAGCTGTTTTTT.

V and J are TRBV4-3 and TRBJ2-1; the D call may be TRBD1 or TRBD2 (7 bases each). Trimming cost V 1 base and J 2 bases, with 21 bases left between them. There are 19 residues in the CDR3. Germline V lookup: CDR1 LGHNA, CDR2 YSLEER. CDR3 sequence: CASSQGQGEAGFPYNEQFF. The CDR3 bases are TGCGCCAGCAGCCAAGGCCAGGGGGAAGCGGGGTTCCCCTACAATGAGCAGTTCTTC.

The CDR3: CASSRGAGGSYEQYF. In nucleotides, the CDR3 is TGTGCCAGCAGCCGGGGTGCGGGAGGTTCCTACGAGCAGTACTTC. The chain employs TRBV11-2 and TRBJ2-7; TRBD2 matches at 8 bases. The germline V gene has CDR1 SGHAT and CDR2 FQNNGV. J gave up 1 base and V 5 bases, and 7 bases lay outside the gene matches. This CDR3 region has 15 residues.

The CDR3 loop is CASSLWSPTILAGGPMSSYNEQFF. The DNA of the CDR3 is TGTGCCAGCAGTTTATGGTCGCCTACTATACTAGCGGGAGGGCCTATGAGCTCCTACAATGAGCAGTTCTTC. The V gene is TRBV28, the J gene TRBJ2-1, with 13 bases identical to TRBD2. This CDR3 is built from 24 residues. Germline V CDR1 and CDR2: MDHEN, SYDVKM. V trimming: 0 bases; J trimming: 0 bases; junction bases outside the gene matches: 20.

The chain has TRBV6-5 and TRBJ2-2; the D is unclear. Trimming removed 5 bases from V and 5 bases from J, with 9 bases in between. This CDR3 spans 13 amino acids. Germline V gives CDR1 MNHEY, CDR2 SVGAGI. The CDR3 DNA reads TGTGCCAGCAGTGAAAGACCTACCGGGGAGCTGTTTTTT. Translated: CASSERPTGELFF.

The CDR3 spells CASRPWAAQQETQYF. The CDR3, as DNA: TGTGCCAGCAGGCCGTGGGCAGCGCAACAAGAGACCCAGTACTTC. The V gene is TRBV28, the J gene TRBJ2-5; D gene ambiguous. Germline CDR1 MDHEN, CDR2 SYDVKM. Deletions cut 6 bases from V and 2 bases from J, with 16 bases between. The CDR3 is made up of 15 amino acids.

The chain is built from TRBV6-5 and TRBJ2-3, with D hard to call. There are 14 residues in the CDR3. V was clipped by 0 bases and J by 1 base, with 5 bases between them. CDR1 is MNHEY and CDR2 is SVGAGI in the germline V gene. The CDR3 protein is CASSYSGGTDTQYF. The CDR3 nucleotides are TGTGCCAGCAGTTACTCTGGGGGCACAGATACGCAGTATTTT.

This rearrangement joins TRBV28 to TRBJ1-6, with D possibly being TRBD1 (5 bases). Trimming cost V 6 bases and J 9 bases, with 15 bases left between them. The V gene's germline CDR1 is MDHEN and CDR2 SYDVKM. The CDR3 has 14 residues. CDR3 protein: CASSLRGRGSPLHF. The CDR3 DNA follows: TGTGCCAGCAGCTTGAGGGGTCGGGGTTCACCCCTCCACTTT.